The rows below give T cell receptor beta chains drawn from one sample of a study of blood T cell repertoires in COVID-19. TCRdb's copy holds only in-frame clones and misses some; the assay was immunoSEQ multiplex PCR. The sample shows 190,000 or so clones, around 87% of them seen only once. The sequenced material came from peripheral blood. The receptors derive from a middle-aged man with active or convalescent COVID-19. CDR3s include the opening cysteine and the closing phenylalanine or tryptophan. The D gene is left open where the match is weak. Only part of the rows carry a size: once, few, many, or a class if the clone is expanded.

.	TRBJ1-2	TRBV15	15	.	CATSRAAGADYGYTF	TGTGCCACCAGCAGAGCGGCAGGGGCTGACTATGGCTACACCTTC
.	TRBJ2-3	TRBV9	14	TRBD1	CASSQGVDHDTQYF	TGTGCCAGCAGTCAGGGGGTTGACCACGATACGCAGTATTTT
.	TRBJ2-6	TRBV18	15	.	CASSPRETWANVLTF	TGTGCCAGCTCACCACGCGAAACTTGGGCCAACGTCCTGACTTTC
.	TRBJ1-2	TRBV6-6	13	.	CASSYDAINGYTF	TGTGCCAGCAGTTACGATGCGATAAATGGCTACACCTTC
.	TRBJ2-1	TRBV6-2/TRBV6-3	15	TRBD1	CASSTGQGGYNEQFF	TGTGCCAGCAGTACTGGACAGGGAGGCTACAATGAGCAGTTCTTC
once	TRBJ2-7	TRBV4-1	15	TRBD2	CASSQEQRGAYEQYF	TGCGCCAGCAGCCAAGAACAGCGGGGGGCCTACGAGCAGTACTTC
.	TRBJ1-2	TRBV30	13	TRBD1	CAWTPGGHYGYTF	TGTGCCTGGACCCCAGGGGGGCACTATGGCTACACCTTC
.	TRBJ1-3	TRBV14	14	.	CASSQDWGGNTIYF	TGTGCCAGCAGCCAAGATTGGGGCGGAAACACCATATATTTT
.	TRBJ2-5	TRBV30	11	.	CAWSAQETQYF	TGTGCCTGGAGCGCGCAAGAGACCCAGTACTTC
.	TRBJ1-1	TRBV6-1	14	.	CASSDPGMNTEAFF	TGTGCCAGCAGTGACCCGGGGATGAACACTGAAGCTTTCTTT
few	TRBJ1-1	TRBV10-3	12	.	CAIRGRDTEAFF	TGTGCCATCAGGGGGAGGGACACTGAAGCTTTCTTT
.	TRBJ1-5	TRBV28	15	TRBD1	CAGGTGGAPGQPQHF	TGTGCCGGAGGGACAGGGGGCGCTCCTGGTCAGCCCCAGCATTTT
.	TRBJ1-1	TRBV18	15	TRBD1	CASSPLRQGAVEAFF	TGTGCCAGCTCACCACTCCGACAGGGGGCCGTTGAAGCTTTCTTT
.	TRBJ1-3	TRBV5-1	15	.	CASSFDMSSGNTIYF	TGCGCCAGCAGCTTTGACATGAGCTCTGGAAACACCATATATTTT
once	TRBJ2-3	TRBV27	14	.	CASSPRTRADTQYF	TGTGCCAGCAGTCCACGGACCAGGGCAGATACGCAGTATTTT
.	TRBJ1-2	TRBV6-5	16	.	CASSSPRGGAYAGYTF	TGTGCCAGCAGTTCCCCCCGTGGGGGCGCCTACGCTGGCTACACCTTC
.	TRBJ1-1	TRBV3-1/TRBV3-2	13	.	CASSPRTATEAFF	TGTGCCAGCAGCCCCAGGACAGCCACTGAAGCTTTCTTT
.	TRBJ1-5	TRBV27	15	TRBD1	CASSMWTGGNQPQHF	TGTGCCAGCAGTATGTGGACAGGGGGGAATCAGCCCCAGCATTTT
.	TRBJ2-7	TRBV30	12	.	CAWSKLTAEQYF	TGTGCCTGGAGCAAGTTGACAGCCGAGCAGTACTTC
.	TRBJ2-2	TRBV11-3	14	.	CASSLKQNTGELFF	TGTGCCAGCAGCTTAAAACAGAACACCGGGGAGCTGTTTTTT
.	TRBJ1-1	TRBV6-1	15	TRBD1	CASSELGQGNTEAFF	TGTGCCAGCAGTGAACTAGGACAGGGAAACACTGAAGCTTTCTTT
.	TRBJ1-3	TRBV29-1	13	TRBD1	CSVGTGSGNTIYF	TGCAGCGTGGGGACAGGATCTGGAAACACCATATATTTT
.	TRBJ2-3	TRBV21-1	13	.	CASSLLCTDTQYF	TGTGCCAGCAGCCTCCTCTGCACAGATACGCAGTATTTT
.	TRBJ1-3	TRBV3-1/TRBV3-2	18	.	CASSQDSHGLSSGNTIYF	TGTGCCAGCAGTCAAGACTCGCATGGACTTAGCTCTGGAAACACCATATATTTT
.	TRBJ1-1	TRBV5-6	15	TRBD1	CASSYRDRLHPGAFF	TGTGCCAGCAGCTACCGGGACAGGCTCCACCCGGGGGCTTTCTTT
.	TRBJ2-2	TRBV6-5	12	.	CASNTPAGELFF	TGTGCCAGCAACACCCCTGCCGGGGAGCTGTTTTTT
.	TRBJ1-5	TRBV18	13	TRBD1	CASSPDRGQPQHF	TGTGCCAGCTCACCGGACAGGGGTCAGCCCCAGCATTTT
.	TRBJ2-3	TRBV24-1	14	TRBD1	CATSGTAITDTQYF	TGTGCCACCAGCGGGACAGCGATCACAGATACGCAGTATTTT
.	TRBJ1-4	TRBV27	16	.	CASSTYRASTNEKLFF	TGTGCCAGCAGTACCTACAGAGCATCAACTAATGAAAAACTGTTTTTT
.	TRBJ2-4	TRBV5-4	14	.	CASSPSVAKNIQYF	TGTGCCAGCAGCCCCTCCGTAGCCAAAAACATTCAGTACTTC
.	TRBJ1-1	TRBV24-1	15	.	CATSRGGGQNTEAFF	TGTGCCACCAGCCGAGGGGGGGGGCAGAACACTGAAGCTTTCTTT
.	TRBJ2-3	TRBV5-5	16	TRBD2	CASSSQPGLVTDTQYF	TGTGCCAGCAGCTCGCAGCCGGGACTAGTTACAGATACGCAGTATTTT
.	TRBJ2-3	TRBV5-1	15	TRBD1	CASSGTGGASDTQYF	TGCGCCAGCAGCGGGACAGGGGGCGCCTCAGATACGCAGTATTTT
.	TRBJ1-1	TRBV19	15	.	CASSIRGQTNTEAFF	TGTGCCAGTAGTATCCGAGGGCAAACCAACACTGAAGCTTTCTTT
once	TRBJ2-3	TRBV2	15	TRBD2	CASSDSGLASDTQYF	TGTGCCAGCAGTGATTCGGGACTAGCATCAGATACGCAGTATTTT
few	TRBJ1-2	TRBV5-6	13	TRBD1	CASSLRQGDGYTF	TGTGCCAGCAGCCTAAGACAGGGAGACGGCTACACCTTC
.	TRBJ1-5	TRBV2	14	TRBD1	CASSVRQGNQPQHF	TGTGCCAGCAGTGTTAGACAGGGGAATCAGCCCCAGCATTTT